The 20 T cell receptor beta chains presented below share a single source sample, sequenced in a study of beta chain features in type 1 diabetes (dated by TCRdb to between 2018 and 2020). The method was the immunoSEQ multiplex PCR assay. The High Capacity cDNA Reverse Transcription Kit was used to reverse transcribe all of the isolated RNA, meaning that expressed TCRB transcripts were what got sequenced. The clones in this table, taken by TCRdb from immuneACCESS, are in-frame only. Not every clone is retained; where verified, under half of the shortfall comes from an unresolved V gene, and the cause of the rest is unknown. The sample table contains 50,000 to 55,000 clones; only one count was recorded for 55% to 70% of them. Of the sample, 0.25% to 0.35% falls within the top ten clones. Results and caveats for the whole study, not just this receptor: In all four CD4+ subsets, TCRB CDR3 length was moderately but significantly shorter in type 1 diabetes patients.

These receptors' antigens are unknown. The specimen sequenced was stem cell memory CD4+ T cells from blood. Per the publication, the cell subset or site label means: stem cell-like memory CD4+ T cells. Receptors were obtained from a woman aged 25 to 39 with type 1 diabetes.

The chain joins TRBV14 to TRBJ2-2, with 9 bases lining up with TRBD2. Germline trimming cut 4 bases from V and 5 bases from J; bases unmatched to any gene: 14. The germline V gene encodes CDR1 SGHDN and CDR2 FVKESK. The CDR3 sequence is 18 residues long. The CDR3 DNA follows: TGTGCCAGCAGCCCCATTTTTCAGACTAGCGGTCGGACCGGGGAGCTGTTTTTT. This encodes CASSPIFQTSGRTGELFF.

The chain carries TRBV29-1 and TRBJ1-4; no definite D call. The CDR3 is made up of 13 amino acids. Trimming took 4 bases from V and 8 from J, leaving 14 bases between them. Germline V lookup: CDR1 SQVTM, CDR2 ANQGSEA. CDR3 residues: CSVVWRDREKLFF. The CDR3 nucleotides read TGCAGCGTTGTATGGAGGGATAGGGAAAAACTGTTTTTT.

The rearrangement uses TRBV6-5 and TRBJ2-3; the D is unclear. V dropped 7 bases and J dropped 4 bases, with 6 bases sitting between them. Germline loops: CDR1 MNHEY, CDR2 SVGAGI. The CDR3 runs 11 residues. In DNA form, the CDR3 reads TGTGCCAGCATCGGGTCAGATACGCAGTATTTT. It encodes CASIGSDTQYF.

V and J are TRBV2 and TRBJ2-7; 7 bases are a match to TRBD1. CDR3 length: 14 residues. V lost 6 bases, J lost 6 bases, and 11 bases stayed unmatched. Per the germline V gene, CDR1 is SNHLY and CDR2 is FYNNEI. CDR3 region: CASRKDRSLGEQYF. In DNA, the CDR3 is TGTGCCAGCAGGAAGGACAGGTCTCTAGGCGAGCAGTACTTC. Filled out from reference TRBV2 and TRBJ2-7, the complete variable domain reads EPEVTQTPSHQVTQMGQEVILRCVPISNHLYFYWYRQILGQKVEFLVSFYNNEISEKSEIFDDQFSVERPDGSNFTLKIRSTKLEDSAMYFCASRKDRSLGEQYFGPGTRLTVT.

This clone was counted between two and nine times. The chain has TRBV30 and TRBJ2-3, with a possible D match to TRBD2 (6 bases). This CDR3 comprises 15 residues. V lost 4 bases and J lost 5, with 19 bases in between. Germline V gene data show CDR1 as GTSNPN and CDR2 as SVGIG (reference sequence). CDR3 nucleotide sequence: TGTGCCTGGAACCCGGACTACCCAACCGGAGATACGCAGTATTTT. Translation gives CAWNPDYPTGDTQYF.

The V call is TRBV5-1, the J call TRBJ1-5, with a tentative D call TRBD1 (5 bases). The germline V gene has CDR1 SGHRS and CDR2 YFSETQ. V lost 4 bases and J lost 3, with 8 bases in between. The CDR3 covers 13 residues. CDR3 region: CASSQGDNQPQHF. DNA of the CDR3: TGCGCCAGCAGCCAAGGGGACAATCAGCCCCAGCATTTT. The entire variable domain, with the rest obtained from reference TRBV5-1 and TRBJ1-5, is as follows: KAGVTQTPRYLIKTRGQQVTLSCSPISGHRSVSWYQQTPGQGLQFLFEYFSETQRNKGNFPGRFSGRQFSNSRSEMNVSTLELGDSALYLCASSQGDNQPQHFGDGTRLSIL.

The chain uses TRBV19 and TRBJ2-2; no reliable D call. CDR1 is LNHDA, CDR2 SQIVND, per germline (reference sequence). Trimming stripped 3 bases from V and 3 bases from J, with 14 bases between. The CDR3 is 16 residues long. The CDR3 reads CASSILSRRDTGELFF. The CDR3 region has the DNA TGTGCCAGTAGTATCTTATCGCGGAGAGACACCGGGGAGCTGTTTTTT.

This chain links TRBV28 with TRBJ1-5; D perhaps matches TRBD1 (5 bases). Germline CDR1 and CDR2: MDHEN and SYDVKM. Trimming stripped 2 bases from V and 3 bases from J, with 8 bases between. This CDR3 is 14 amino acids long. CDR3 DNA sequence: TGTGCCAGCAGTTTAGGGGGGGACAATCAGCCCCAGCATTTT. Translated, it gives CASSLGGDNQPQHF.

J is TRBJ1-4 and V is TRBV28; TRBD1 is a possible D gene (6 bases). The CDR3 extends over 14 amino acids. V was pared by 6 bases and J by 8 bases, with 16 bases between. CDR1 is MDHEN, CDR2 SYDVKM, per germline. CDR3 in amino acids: CASRQPQGYEKLFF. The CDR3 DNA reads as TGTGCCAGCAGACAACCCCAGGGGTACGAAAAACTGTTTTTT.

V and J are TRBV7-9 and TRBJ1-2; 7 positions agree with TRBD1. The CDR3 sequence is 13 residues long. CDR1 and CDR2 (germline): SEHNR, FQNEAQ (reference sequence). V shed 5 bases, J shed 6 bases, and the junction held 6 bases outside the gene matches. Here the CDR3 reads CASSRDRADGYTF. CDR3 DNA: TGTGCCAGCAGCCGCGACAGGGCAGATGGCTACACCTTC.

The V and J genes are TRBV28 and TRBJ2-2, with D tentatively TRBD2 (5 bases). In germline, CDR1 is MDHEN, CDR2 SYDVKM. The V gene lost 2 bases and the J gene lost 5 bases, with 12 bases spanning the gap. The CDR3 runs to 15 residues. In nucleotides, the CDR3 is TGTGCCAGCAGTTTAGAGGGTGCGTGGACCGGGGAGCTGTTTTTT. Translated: CASSLEGAWTGELFF.

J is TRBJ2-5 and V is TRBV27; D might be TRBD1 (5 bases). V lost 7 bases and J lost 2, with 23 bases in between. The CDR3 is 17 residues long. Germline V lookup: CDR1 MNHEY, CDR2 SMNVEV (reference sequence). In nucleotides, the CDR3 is TGTGCCAGCAAAGCCAGGGATGGGTTCGGTAGGCAAGAGACCCAGTACTTC. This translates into CASKARDGFGRQETQYF.

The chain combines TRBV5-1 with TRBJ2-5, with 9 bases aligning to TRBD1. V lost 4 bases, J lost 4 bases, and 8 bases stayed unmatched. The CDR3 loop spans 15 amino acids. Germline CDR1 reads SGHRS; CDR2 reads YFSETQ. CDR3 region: CASSIGTGRIETQYF. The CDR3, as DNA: TGCGCCAGCAGCATCGGGACAGGGAGGATAGAGACCCAGTACTTC.

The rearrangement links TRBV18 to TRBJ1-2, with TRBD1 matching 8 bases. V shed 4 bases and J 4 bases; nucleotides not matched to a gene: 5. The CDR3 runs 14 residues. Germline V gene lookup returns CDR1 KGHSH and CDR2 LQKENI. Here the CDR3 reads CASSRDRLSYGYTF. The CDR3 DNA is TGTGCCAGCTCACGGGACAGGCTTAGCTATGGCTACACCTTC.

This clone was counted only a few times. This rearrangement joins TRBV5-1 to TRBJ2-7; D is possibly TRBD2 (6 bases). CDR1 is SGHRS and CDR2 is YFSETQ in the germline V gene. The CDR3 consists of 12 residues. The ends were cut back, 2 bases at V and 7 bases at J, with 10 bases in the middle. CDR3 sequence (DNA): TGCGCCAGCAGCTTCGCTGCGGGGGAGCAGTACTTC. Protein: CASSFAAGEQYF.

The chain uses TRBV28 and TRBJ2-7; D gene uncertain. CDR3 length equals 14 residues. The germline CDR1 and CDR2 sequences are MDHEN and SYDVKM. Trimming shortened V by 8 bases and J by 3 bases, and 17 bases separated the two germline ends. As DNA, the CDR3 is TGTGCCAGCGACGATGCAGGTATGAACTACGAGCAGTACTTC. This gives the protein CASDDAGMNYEQYF.

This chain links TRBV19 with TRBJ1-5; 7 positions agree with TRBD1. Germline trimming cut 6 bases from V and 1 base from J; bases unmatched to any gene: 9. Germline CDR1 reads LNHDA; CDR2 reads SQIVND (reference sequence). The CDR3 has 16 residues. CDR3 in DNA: TGTGCCAGTAGAACCGACACAGGGGCGAGCAATCAGCCCCAGCATTTT. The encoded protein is CASRTDTGASNQPQHF.

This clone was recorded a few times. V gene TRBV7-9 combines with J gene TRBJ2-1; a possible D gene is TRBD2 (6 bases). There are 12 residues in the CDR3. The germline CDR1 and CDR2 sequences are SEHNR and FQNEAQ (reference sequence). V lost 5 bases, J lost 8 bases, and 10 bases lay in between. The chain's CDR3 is CASSRAGHEQFF. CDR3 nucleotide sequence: TGTGCCAGCAGCCGAGCGGGCCATGAGCAGTTCTTC.

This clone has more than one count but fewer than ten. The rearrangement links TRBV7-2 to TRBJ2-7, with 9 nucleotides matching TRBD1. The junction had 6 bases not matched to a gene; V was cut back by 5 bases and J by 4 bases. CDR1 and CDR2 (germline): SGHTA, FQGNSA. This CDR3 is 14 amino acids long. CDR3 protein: CASSQTTGGYEQYF. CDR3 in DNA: TGTGCCAGCAGCCAAACGACAGGGGGGTACGAGCAGTACTTC.

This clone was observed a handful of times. The CDR3 sequence: CASSSNQRTTDTQYF. The CDR3 DNA reads TGTGCCAGCAGCTCAAACCAGCGGACCACAGATACGCAGTATTTT. The rearrangement links TRBV7-3 to TRBJ2-3, with D possibly TRBD2 on 5 matching bases. Germline CDR1 reads SGHTA; CDR2 reads FQGTGA. This CDR3 has 15 residues. V was cut by 4 bases and J by 2 bases, with 13 bases left in between.